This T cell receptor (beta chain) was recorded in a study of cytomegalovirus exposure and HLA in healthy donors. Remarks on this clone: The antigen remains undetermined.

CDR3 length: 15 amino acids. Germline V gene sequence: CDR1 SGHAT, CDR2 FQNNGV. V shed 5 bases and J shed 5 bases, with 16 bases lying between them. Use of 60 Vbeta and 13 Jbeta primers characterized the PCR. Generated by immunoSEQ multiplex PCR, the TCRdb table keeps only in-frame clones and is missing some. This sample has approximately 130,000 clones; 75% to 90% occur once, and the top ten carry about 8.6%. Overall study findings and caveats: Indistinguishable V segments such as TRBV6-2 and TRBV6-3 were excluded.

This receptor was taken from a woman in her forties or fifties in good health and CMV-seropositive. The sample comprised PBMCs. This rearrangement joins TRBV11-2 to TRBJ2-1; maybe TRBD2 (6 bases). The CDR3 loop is CASSPRLDKDNEQFF. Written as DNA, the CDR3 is TGTGCCAGCAGCCCCAGACTAGATAAGGACAATGAGCAGTTCTTC.